Following are 9 T cell receptor beta chains from one sample sequenced in a study of blood T cell repertoires in COVID-19 (dated by TCRdb to 2018 to 2021). The protocol used for the library was the immunoSEQ multiplex PCR assay. In its TCRdb copy, this immuneACCESS table keeps in-frame sequences only and misses some clones. Where compared with another copy, unresolved V genes explain less than half of these, and the others have no known cause. The sample table records about 100,000 clones; around four fifths of these occur just once. The leading ten clones occupy around 15% of the sample. The sequenced sample consisted of peripheral blood. The receptors come from a man between 50 and 59 years old with active or convalescent COVID-19.

The CDR3 DNA reads TGTGCCAGCAGTGAAAATCGGGATACGCAGTATTTT. It encodes CASSENRDTQYF. The chain employs TRBV6-1 and TRBJ2-3, with D unclear. The CDR3 loop spans 12 amino acids. Germline values: CDR1 MNHNS, CDR2 SASEGT. Deletions cut 2 bases from V and 6 bases from J, with 6 bases between.

CDR3 in amino acids: CASSEAFQGKEQFF. DNA for the CDR3: TGTGCCAGCAGTGAAGCCTTTCAGGGTAAAGAGCAGTTCTTC. This chain connects TRBV6-1 to TRBJ2-1; the D gene is possibly TRBD1 (5 bases). In germline, CDR1 is MNHNS, CDR2 SASEGT. The length of the CDR3 is 14 residues. Deletions cut 0 bases from V and 10 bases from J, with 13 bases between.

This chain uses TRBV5-1 with TRBJ2-5; TRBD2 aligns across 12 bases. The length of the CDR3 is 15 residues. V gave up 2 bases and J gave up 4 bases; unmatched junction bases: 3. The germline gives CDR1 SGHRS, CDR2 YFSETQ. In nucleotides, the CDR3 is TGCGCCAGCAGCTTTACTAGCGGGAGGAGAGAGACCCAGTACTTC. Residues: CASSFTSGRRETQYF.

J is TRBJ2-3 and V is TRBV7-9; perhaps TRBD2 as D (5 bases). The germline V and J ends were trimmed by 2 bases and 10 bases, with 10 bases remaining between them. Germline CDR1 reads SEHNR; CDR2 reads FQNEAQ (reference sequence). The CDR3 loop spans 12 amino acids. CDR3 region: CASSLRGGAQYF. The CDR3 DNA reads as TGTGCCAGCAGCTTAAGAGGAGGAGCGCAGTATTTT.

The rearrangement links TRBV18 to TRBJ1-2; TRBD1 is a possible D gene (6 bases). V was pared by 3 bases and J by 6 bases, with 17 bases between. Germline loops: CDR1 KGHSH, CDR2 LQKENI. This CDR3 region has 15 residues. CDR3 coding DNA: TGTGCCAGCTCACCCGCACCTCCAGGGGTTCATGGCTACACCTTC. Its protein is CASSPAPPGVHGYTF. Combining the CDR3 with reference TRBV18 and TRBJ1-2 gives the whole variable domain NAGVMQNPRHLVRRRGQEARLRCSPMKGHSHVYWYRQLPEEGLKFMVYLQKENIIDESGMPKERFSAEFPKEGPSILRIQQVVRGDSAAYFCASSPAPPGVHGYTFGSGTRLTVV.

The V gene is TRBV9, the J gene TRBJ1-4; weak D call: TRBD1 (5 bases). This CDR3 has 15 amino acids. Trimming removed 3 bases at V and 7 bases at J, with 16 bases between. Germline values: CDR1 SGDLS, CDR2 YYNGEE. The CDR3 DNA reads as TGTGCCAGCAGCGAGGGAGGGGAATCTTCTGAAAAACTGTTTTTT. Its protein is CASSEGGESSEKLFF. The whole variable domain, filled in from reference TRBV9 and TRBJ1-4, reads DSGVTQTPKHLITATGQRVTLRCSPRSGDLSVYWYQQSLDQGLQFLIQYYNGEERAKGNILERFSAQQFPDLHSELNLSSLELGDSALYFCASSEGGESSEKLFFGSGTQLSVL.

This clone was seen a handful of times. This chain connects TRBV27 to TRBJ2-7; 15 nucleotides align to TRBD2. The germline CDR1 and CDR2 sequences are MNHEY and SMNVEV (reference sequence). V lost 4 bases and J lost 0; bases outside the gene matches: 7. The CDR3 length is 18 residues. CDR3 nucleotides: TGTGCCAGCAGTTCTCCGGGACTAGCGGGAGGAGGCTCCTACGAGCAGTACTTC. Its translation is CASSSPGLAGGGSYEQYF.

This sequence joins TRBV2 and TRBJ1-1; 9 bases match TRBD1. V lost 7 bases to trimming and J lost 3 bases; unmatched junction nucleotides: 3. The CDR3 extends over 13 amino acids. The V gene's germline CDR1 is SNHLY and CDR2 FYNNEI. The CDR3 spells CASTRDRDTEAFF. CDR3 DNA: TGTGCCAGCACCCGGGACAGGGACACTGAAGCTTTCTTT.

This clone was observed a few times. The V and J genes are TRBV2 and TRBJ2-5; TRBD2 agrees at 11 bases. Germline V gene data show CDR1 as SNHLY and CDR2 as FYNNEI. This CDR3 spans 16 amino acids. The ends lost 3 bases at V and 5 bases at J; junction bases unmatched: 8. The CDR3 DNA reads TGTGCCAGCAGTGAGTTAGCGGGAGGGCCTCGGGAGACCCAGTACTTC. It yields the protein CASSELAGGPRETQYF.